This TCR beta chain comes out of a study of blood T cells in healthy people across ages. A sample-barcoded 5' primer and a J-beta primer mix were used in a second PCR of roughly 7 to 11 cycles. Tagging of each cDNA molecule was performed by a template-switch adaptor with 12 random nucleotides. From each sample, at least 3 million paired-end reads containing CDR3 were obtained. One entry per CDR3 protein, called by TCRdb with MiXCR from the 5' RACE reads. The sample has approximately 1.5 million distinct CDR3 sequences; less than 45% are singletons. The CDR3 runs to 17 residues. V was trimmed by 5 bases and J by 0 bases, leaving 17 bases between them. Germline V gene lookup returns CDR1 SEHNR and CDR2 FQNEAQ (reference sequence). Staff drew around 10 milliliters of peripheral blood from each donor. This clonotype was picked up a small number of times.

Sequencing used blood. The gene calls are TRBV7-9 and TRBJ1-5; maybe TRBD1 (6 bases). This TCR derives from a young woman in good health. The CDR3 sequence is CASSPGASGDSNQPQHF. Here the CDR3 DNA reads TGTGCCAGCAGCCCAGGGGCCTCCGGGGATAGCAATCAGCCCCAGCATTTT.